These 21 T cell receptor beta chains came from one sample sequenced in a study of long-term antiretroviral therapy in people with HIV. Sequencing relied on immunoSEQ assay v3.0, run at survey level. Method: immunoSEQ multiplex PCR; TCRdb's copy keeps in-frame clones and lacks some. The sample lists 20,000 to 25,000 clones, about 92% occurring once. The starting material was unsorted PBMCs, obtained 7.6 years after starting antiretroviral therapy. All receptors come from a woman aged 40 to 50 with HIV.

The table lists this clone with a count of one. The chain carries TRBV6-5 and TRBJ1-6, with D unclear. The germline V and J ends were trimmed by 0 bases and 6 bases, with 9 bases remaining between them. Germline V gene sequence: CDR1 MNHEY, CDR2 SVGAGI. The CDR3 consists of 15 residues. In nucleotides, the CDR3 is TGTGCCAGCAGTTACTCGAATACCATTAATTCACCCCTCCACTTT. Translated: CASSYSNTINSPLHF.

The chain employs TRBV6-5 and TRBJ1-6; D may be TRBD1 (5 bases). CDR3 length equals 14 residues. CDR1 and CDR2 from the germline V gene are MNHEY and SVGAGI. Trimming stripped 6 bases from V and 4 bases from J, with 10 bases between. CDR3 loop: CASRGGYYNSPLHF. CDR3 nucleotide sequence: TGTGCCAGCAGGGGGGGGTATTATAATTCACCCCTCCACTTT.

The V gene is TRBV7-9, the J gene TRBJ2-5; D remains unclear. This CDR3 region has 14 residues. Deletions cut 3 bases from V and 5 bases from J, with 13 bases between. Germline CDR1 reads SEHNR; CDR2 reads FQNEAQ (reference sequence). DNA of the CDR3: TGTGCCAGCAGCTTCCCAGTGGGTCAGGAGACCCAGTACTTC. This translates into CASSFPVGQETQYF.

CDR3 in amino acids: CASSLAGRAGTSPLHF. The CDR3 bases are TGTGCCAGCAGCTTGGCCGGCAGGGCCGGGACTTCACCCCTCCACTTT. V gene TRBV5-6 combines with J gene TRBJ1-6; a possible D gene is TRBD1 (5 bases). The V gene's germline CDR1 is SGHDT and CDR2 YYEEEE. Trimming took off 0 bases at V and 9 bases at J, with 16 bases between the two ends. The CDR3 has 16 amino acids.

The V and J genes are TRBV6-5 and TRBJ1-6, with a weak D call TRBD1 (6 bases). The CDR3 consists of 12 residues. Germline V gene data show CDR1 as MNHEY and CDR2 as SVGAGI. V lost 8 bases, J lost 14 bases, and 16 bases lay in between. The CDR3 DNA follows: TGTGCCAGCGGTTGGACAGTCAAGACCCTCCACTTT. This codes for CASGWTVKTLHF.

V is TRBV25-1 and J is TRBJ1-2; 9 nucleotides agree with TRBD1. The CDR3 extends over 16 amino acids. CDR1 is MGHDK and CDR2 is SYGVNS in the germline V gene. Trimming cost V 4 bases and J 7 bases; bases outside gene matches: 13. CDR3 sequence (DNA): TGTGCCAGCAGTGCCCCAACCGGGACAGGGTCATCTGGCTACACCTTC. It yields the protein CASSAPTGTGSSGYTF.

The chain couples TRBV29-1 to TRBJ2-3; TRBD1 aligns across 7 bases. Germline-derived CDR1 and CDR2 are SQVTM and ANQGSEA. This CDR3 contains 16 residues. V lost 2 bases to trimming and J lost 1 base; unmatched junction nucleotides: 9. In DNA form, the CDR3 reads TGCAGCGTTGAAACACAGGGGAGAGGCGGCACAGATACGCAGTATTTT. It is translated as CSVETQGRGGTDTQYF.

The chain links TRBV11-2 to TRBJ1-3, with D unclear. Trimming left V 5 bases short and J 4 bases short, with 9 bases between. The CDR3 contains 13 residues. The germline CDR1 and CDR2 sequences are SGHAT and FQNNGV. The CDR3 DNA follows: TGTGCCAGCAGCCACAGTGGAGGAAACACCATATATTTT. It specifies CASSHSGGNTIYF.

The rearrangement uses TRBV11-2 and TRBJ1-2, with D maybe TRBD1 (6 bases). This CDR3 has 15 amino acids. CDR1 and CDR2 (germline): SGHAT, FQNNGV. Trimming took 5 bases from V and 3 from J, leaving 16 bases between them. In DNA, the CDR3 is TGTGCCAGCAGCCCACACACAGGGTTCGACTATGGCTACACCTTC. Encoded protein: CASSPHTGFDYGYTF.

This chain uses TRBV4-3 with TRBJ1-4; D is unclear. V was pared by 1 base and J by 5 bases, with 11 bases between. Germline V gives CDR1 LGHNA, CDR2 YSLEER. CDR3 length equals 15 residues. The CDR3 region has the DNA TGCGCCAGCAGCCAAGGCGAGGCCCCAAATGAAAAACTGTTTTTT. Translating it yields CASSQGEAPNEKLFF.

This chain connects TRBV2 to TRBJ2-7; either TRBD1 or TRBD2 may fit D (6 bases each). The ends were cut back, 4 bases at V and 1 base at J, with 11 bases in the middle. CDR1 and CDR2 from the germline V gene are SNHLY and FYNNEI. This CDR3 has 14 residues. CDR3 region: CASSGGARSYEQYF. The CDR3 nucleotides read TGTGCCAGCAGTGGGGGGGCGCGTTCCTACGAGCAGTACTTC.

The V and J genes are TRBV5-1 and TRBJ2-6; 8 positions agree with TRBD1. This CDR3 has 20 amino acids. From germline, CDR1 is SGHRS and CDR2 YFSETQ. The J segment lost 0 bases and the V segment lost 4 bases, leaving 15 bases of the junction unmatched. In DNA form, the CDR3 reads TGCGCCAGCAGCACCGGACAGGGCTATATTACTAGCTCTGGGGCCAACGTCCTGACTTTC. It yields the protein CASSTGQGYITSSGANVLTF.

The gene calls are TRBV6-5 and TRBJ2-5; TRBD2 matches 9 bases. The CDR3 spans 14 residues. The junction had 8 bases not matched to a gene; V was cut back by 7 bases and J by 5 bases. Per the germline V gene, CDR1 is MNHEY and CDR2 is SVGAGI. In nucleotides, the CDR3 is TGTGCCAGCAATAAAGGGACTAGCACCGAGACCCAGTACTTC. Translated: CASNKGTSTETQYF.

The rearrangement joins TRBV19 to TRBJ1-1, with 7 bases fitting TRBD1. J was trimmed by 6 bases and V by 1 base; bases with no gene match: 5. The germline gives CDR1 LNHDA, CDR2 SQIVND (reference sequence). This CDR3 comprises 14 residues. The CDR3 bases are TGTGCCAGTAGTATAGGGCAGGGGGAGTCTGAAGCTTTCTTT. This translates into CASSIGQGESEAFF.

CDR3 coding DNA: TGTGCCAGCAGCTTAGCGGGACCGGGCCTCGATGAGCAGTTCTTC. Protein product: CASSLAGPGLDEQFF. The chain employs TRBV7-2 and TRBJ2-1, with D perhaps TRBD1 or TRBD2 (5 bases each). Looked up from germline, CDR1 is SGHTA and CDR2 is FQGNSA. Deletions cut 0 bases from V and 8 bases from J, with 14 bases between. This CDR3 has 15 amino acids.

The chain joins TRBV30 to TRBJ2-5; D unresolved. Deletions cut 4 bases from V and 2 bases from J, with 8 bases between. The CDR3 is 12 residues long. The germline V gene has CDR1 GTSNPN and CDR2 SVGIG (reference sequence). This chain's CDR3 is CAWTVKQETQYF. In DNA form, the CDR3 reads TGTGCCTGGACCGTGAAACAAGAGACCCAGTACTTC. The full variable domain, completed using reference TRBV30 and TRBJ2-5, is SQTIHQWPATLVQPVGSPLSLECTVEGTSNPNLYWYRQAAGRGLQLLFYSVGIGQISSEVPQNLSASRPQDRQFILSSKKLLLSDSGFYLCAWTVKQETQYFGPGTRLLVL.

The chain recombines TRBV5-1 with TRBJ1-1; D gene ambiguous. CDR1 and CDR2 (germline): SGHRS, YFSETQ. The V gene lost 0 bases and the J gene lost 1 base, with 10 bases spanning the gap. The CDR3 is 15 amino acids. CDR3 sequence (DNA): TGCGCCAGCAGCTTGGCCGGTCCTCAGAACACTGAAGCTTTCTTT. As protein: CASSLAGPQNTEAFF.

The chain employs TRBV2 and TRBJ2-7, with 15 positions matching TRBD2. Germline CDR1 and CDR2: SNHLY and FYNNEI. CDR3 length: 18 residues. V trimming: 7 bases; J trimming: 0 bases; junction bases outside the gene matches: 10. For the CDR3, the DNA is TGTGCCAGCACCCCCGGGACTAGCGGGGGGCCGAGCTCCTACGAGCAGTACTTC. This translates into CASTPGTSGGPSSYEQYF.

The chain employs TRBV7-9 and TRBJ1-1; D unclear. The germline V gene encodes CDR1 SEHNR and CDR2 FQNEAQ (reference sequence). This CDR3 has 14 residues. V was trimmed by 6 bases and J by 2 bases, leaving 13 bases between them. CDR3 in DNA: TGTGCCAGCAGAGAAGGACGGACCAACACTGAAGCTTTCTTT. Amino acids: CASREGRTNTEAFF.

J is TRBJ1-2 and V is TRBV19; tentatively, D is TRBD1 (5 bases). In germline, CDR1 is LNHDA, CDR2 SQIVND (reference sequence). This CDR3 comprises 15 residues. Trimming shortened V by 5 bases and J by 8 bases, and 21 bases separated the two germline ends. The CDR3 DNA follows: TGTGCCAGTAGTGTGGCAGGGTTTGATCGTGGCGGCTACACCTTC. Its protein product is CASSVAGFDRGGYTF.

CDR3 sequence (DNA): TGTGCCTGGGGAACTAGCGGGGGGGCCTGGGAGACCCAGTACTTC. Translating it yields CAWGTSGGAWETQYF. J is TRBJ2-5 and V is TRBV30, with 13 nucleotides matching TRBD2. V gave up 5 bases and J gave up 5 bases; unmatched junction bases: 8. There are 15 residues in the CDR3. Germline lookup yields CDR1 GTSNPN and CDR2 SVGIG (reference sequence).